One and the same sample provided the 4 T cell receptor beta chains below, sequenced in a study of response to subunit inactivated influenza vaccine. TCRdb re-derived calls from the RT-PCR reads in MiXCR, one entry per CDR3 protein. The table records about 650,000 distinct CDR3 sequences, approximately 15% of them present only once. This specimen was PBMCs from blood, taken approximately 13 days after vaccination. The receptors originated from a man aged 45 to 65 who received an inactivated influenza vaccine.

There are many counts of this clonotype. V and J are TRBV12-3 or TRBV12-4 and TRBJ2-5, with 14 bases identical to TRBD2. The CDR3 is made up of 18 amino acids. J lost 5 bases, V lost 6 bases, and 14 bases had no gene match. CDR3 DNA sequence: TGTGCCAGCAGCCAGGGACTAGCGGGGGCGTTTTTCGAGGAGACCCAGTACTTC. This codes for CASSQGLAGAFFEETQYF.

This chain uses TRBV7-8 with TRBJ1-1, with D possibly TRBD1 on 6 matching bases. The CDR3 extends over 15 amino acids. V lost 3 bases and J lost 10, with 21 bases in between. Germline V gene lookup returns CDR1 SGHVS and CDR2 FQNEAQ. The CDR3 loop is CASSFMGGAGGGAFF. The DNA for the CDR3 is TGTGCCAGCAGCTTCATGGGGGGCGCGGGTGGGGGAGCTTTCTTT.

This clonotype occurred a few times. The chain has TRBV20-1 and TRBJ2-5, with 10 bases aligning to TRBD1. The germline gives CDR1 DFQATT, CDR2 SNEGSKA (reference sequence). There are 14 residues in the CDR3. V shed 6 bases, J shed 1 base, and the junction held 5 bases outside the gene matches. The CDR3 sequence: CSAGTGVLQETQYF. The CDR3 DNA is TGCAGTGCCGGGACAGGGGTTCTCCAAGAGACCCAGTACTTC.

This clonotype was recorded a few times. V is TRBV9 and J is TRBJ2-3, with 7 bases fitting TRBD1. V was clipped by 0 bases and J by 4 bases; unmatched bases: 8. CDR3 length: 16 amino acids. Germline V gene data show CDR1 as SGDLS and CDR2 as YYNGEE. CDR3 coding DNA: TGTGCCAGCAGCGTAGAGGCGACAGGGTTGTCAGATACGCAGTATTTT. Its translation: CASSVEATGLSDTQYF.